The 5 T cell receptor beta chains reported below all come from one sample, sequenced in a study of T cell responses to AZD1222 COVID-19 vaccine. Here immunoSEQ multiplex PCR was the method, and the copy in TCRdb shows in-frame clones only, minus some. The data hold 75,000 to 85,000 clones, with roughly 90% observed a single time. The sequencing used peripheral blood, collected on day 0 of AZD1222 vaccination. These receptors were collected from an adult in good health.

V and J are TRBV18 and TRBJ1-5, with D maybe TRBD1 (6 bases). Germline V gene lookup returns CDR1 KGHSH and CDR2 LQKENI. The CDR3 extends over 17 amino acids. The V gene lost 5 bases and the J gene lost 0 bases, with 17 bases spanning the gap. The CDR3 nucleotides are TGTGCCAGCTCATCGGGGGGGGCGGACTATAGCAATCAGCCCCAGCATTTT. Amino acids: CASSSGGADYSNQPQHF.

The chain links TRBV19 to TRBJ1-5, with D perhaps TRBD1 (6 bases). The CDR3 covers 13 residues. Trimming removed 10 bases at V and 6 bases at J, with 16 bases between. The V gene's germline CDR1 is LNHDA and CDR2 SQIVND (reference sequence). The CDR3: CAIQRGAGQPQHF. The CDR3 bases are TGTGCCATCCAGCGGGGGGCCGGTCAGCCCCAGCATTTT. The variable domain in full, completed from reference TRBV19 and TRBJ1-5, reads DGGITQSPKYLFRKEGQNVTLSCEQNLNHDAMYWYRQDPGQGLRLIYYSQIVNDFQKGDIAEGYSVSREKKESFPLTVTSAQKNPTAFYLCAIQRGAGQPQHFGDGTRLSIL.

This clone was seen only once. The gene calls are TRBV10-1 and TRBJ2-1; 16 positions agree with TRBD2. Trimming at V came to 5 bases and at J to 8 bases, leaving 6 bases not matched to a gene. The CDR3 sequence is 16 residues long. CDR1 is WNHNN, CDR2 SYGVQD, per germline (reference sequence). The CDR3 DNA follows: TGCGCCAGCAGTTTGGGACTAGCGGGAGGGTATGATGAGCAGTTCTTC. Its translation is CASSLGLAGGYDEQFF.

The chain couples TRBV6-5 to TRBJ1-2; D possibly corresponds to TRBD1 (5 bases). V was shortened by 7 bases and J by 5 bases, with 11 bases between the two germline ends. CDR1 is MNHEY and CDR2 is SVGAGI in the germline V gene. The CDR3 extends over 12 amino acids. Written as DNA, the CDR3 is TGTGCCAGCACGGTGACAGAATATGGCTACACCTTC. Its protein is CASTVTEYGYTF.

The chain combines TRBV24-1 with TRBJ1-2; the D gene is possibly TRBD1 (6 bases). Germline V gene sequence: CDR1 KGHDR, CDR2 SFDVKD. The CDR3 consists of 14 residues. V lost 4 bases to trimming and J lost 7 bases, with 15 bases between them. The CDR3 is CATSDPTGYRGYTF. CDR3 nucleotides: TGTGCCACCAGTGACCCGACAGGATATCGTGGCTACACCTTC.